These 9 T cell receptor beta chains originate from one sample sequenced in a study of blood T cells in healthy people across ages. Primers used in a second PCR of roughly 7 to 11 cycles were a sample-barcoded 5' primer and a J-beta primer mix. TCRdb passed the 5' RACE reads through MiXCR, listing each CDR3 protein once. This table holds over 1,200,000 distinct CDR3 sequences, around 59% found once. Source material: blood. All receptors come from a man younger than 35 in good health.

This rearrangement joins TRBV18 to TRBJ2-3; D not resolved. CDR1 and CDR2 (germline): KGHSH, LQKENI. CDR3 length equals 14 residues. V lost 0 bases to trimming and J lost 2 bases, with 6 bases between them. The chain's CDR3 is CASSPPFHTDTQYF. The CDR3 DNA sequence: TGTGCCAGCTCACCACCCTTCCACACAGATACGCAGTATTTT.

This chain connects TRBV5-1 to TRBJ1-1, with 7 bases matching TRBD1. Germline trimming cut 2 bases from V and 0 bases from J; bases unmatched to any gene: 7. The CDR3 is 16 residues long. Germline-derived CDR1 and CDR2 are SGHRS and YFSETQ. Here the CDR3 reads CASSLTGALMNTEAFF. CDR3 bases: TGCGCCAGCAGCTTAACAGGGGCCCTAATGAACACTGAAGCTTTCTTT.

The genes are TRBV9 and TRBJ2-3; 10 bases agree with TRBD2. This CDR3 spans 14 amino acids. Germline loops: CDR1 SGDLS, CDR2 YYNGEE. The V gene end was trimmed by 2 bases and the J gene end by 6 bases; junction bases not matched to a gene: 3. This CDR3 is CASSVGGLADTQYF. CDR3 sequence (DNA): TGTGCCAGCAGCGTGGGGGGACTAGCGGATACGCAGTATTTT.

The chain couples TRBV6-1 to TRBJ2-7, with 10 nucleotides matching TRBD2. The CDR3 runs 16 residues. CDR1 and CDR2 (germline): MNHNS, SASEGT. V was clipped by 6 bases and J by 4 bases; unmatched bases: 12. This chain's CDR3 is CASRRRTGTSEYEQYF. The CDR3 nucleotides are TGTGCCAGCAGGAGACGTACCGGGACTAGCGAATACGAGCAGTACTTC.

V gene TRBV20-1 combines with J gene TRBJ2-7; 8 bases match TRBD2. The germline V gene has CDR1 DFQATT and CDR2 SNEGSKA (reference sequence). With 6 bases clipped from V and 2 bases from J, the junction kept 18 bases outside the gene matches. The CDR3 is made up of 17 amino acids. The CDR3 here is CSAQPGGLGLVPYEQYF. CDR3 DNA: TGCAGTGCCCAACCCGGGGGACTAGGACTAGTGCCCTACGAGCAGTACTTC.

This chain joins TRBV4-2 and TRBJ2-7, with a possible D match to TRBD2 (7 bases). V gave up 6 bases and J gave up 2 bases, with 17 bases separating them. Germline CDR1 is LGHNA and CDR2 is YNFKEQ. CDR3 length equals 15 residues. The CDR3 protein is CASSSGGWGTYEQYF. Written as DNA, the CDR3 is TGTGCCAGCAGTTCGGGGGGCTGGGGAACCTACGAGCAGTACTTC.

The chain combines TRBV6-2 or TRBV6-3 with TRBJ2-1, with no clear D. V shed 0 bases and J shed 8 bases, with 8 bases lying between them. The CDR3 runs 13 residues. Germline values: CDR1 MNHEY, CDR2 SVGEGT. The CDR3 loop reads CASSYSRQDEQFF. As DNA, the CDR3 is TGTGCCAGCAGTTACTCAAGACAAGATGAGCAGTTCTTC.

The J gene is TRBJ2-1, the V gene TRBV11-2; D is perhaps TRBD1 (6 bases). Germline CDR1 and CDR2: SGHAT and FQNNGV. The CDR3 extends over 13 amino acids. Trimming shortened V by 4 bases and J by 10 bases, and 14 bases separated the two germline ends. In nucleotides, the CDR3 is TGTGCCAGCAGCTATAACAGGGCCGGAGAGCAGTTCTTC. Amino acid sequence: CASSYNRAGEQFF.

This chain joins TRBV4-2 and TRBJ2-5; 7 bases fit TRBD2. The DNA end favors TRBJ2-7, so the J call may be wrong. CDR1 and CDR2 from the germline V gene are LGHNA and YNFKEQ. The length of the CDR3 is 14 residues. CDR3 protein: CASSRSGAGNEQYF. The CDR3 DNA reads TGTGCCAGCAGCCGTTCGGGAGCGGGAAACGAGCAGTACTTC.